Below are 19 T cell receptor beta chains sequenced from a single sample in a study of shared clonotypes between healthy human individuals. Sequencing was performed with immunoSEQ multiplex PCR; in TCRdb, only in-frame clones are kept and a portion is missing. The sample lists fewer than 2.5 million clones, approximately 94% occurring once. The sequenced material came from naive CD4+ T cells from PBMCs. Subset: CD45RA+ positively selected. The receptors come from a man younger than 30 in good health. Some clones in this sample may be carry-over from other donors' samples.

The chain carries TRBV25-1 and TRBJ1-3, with D maybe TRBD1 (5 bases). V was trimmed by 2 bases and J by 0 bases, leaving 11 bases between them. Germline V gene lookup returns CDR1 MGHDK and CDR2 SYGVNS. The CDR3 consists of 16 residues. The CDR3 DNA sequence: TGTGCCAGCAGTGAACCAGCAGGGCGCTCTGGAAACACCATATATTTT. As protein: CASSEPAGRSGNTIYF. Combining the CDR3 with reference TRBV25-1 and TRBJ1-3 gives the whole variable domain EADIYQTPRYLVIGTGKKITLECSQTMGHDKMYWYQQDPGMELHLIHYSYGVNSTEKGDLSSESTVSRIRTEHFPLTLESARPSHTSQYLCASSEPAGRSGNTIYFGEGSWLTVV.

V and J are TRBV15 and TRBJ2-3; possibly TRBD2 for D (5 bases). Germline loops: CDR1 LNHNV, CDR2 YYDKDF (reference sequence). The CDR3 length is 14 residues. Deletions cut 5 bases from V and 0 bases from J, with 9 bases between. In DNA, the CDR3 is TGTGCCACCAGCGACGGCGGGAGCACAGATACGCAGTATTTT. It codes for CATSDGGSTDTQYF.

This rearrangement joins TRBV4-3 to TRBJ2-5; D uncertain. The ends were cut back, 1 base at V and 4 bases at J, with 22 bases in the middle. This CDR3 is 18 amino acids long. The germline V gene has CDR1 LGHNA and CDR2 YSLEER. Written as DNA, the CDR3 is TGCGCCAGCAGCCAAGTGAGCTTGCCCTTAACCATCGGAGAGACCCAGTACTTC. This gives the protein CASSQVSLPLTIGETQYF.

The rearrangement links TRBV19 to TRBJ1-1; D unclear. CDR1 and CDR2 from the germline V gene are LNHDA and SQIVND (reference sequence). The CDR3 has 16 residues. Trimming stripped 1 base from V and 4 bases from J, with 16 bases between. The CDR3 reads CASSIVGPPDGTEAFF. The CDR3 nucleotides read TGTGCCAGTAGTATAGTCGGCCCTCCGGACGGCACTGAAGCTTTCTTT.

In DNA, the CDR3 is TGTGCCAGCAGTGGCCAGCGGGCCCCACAATCGAGGGAAAAACTGTTTTTT. Its protein product is CASSGQRAPQSREKLFF. The J gene is TRBJ1-4, the V gene TRBV27; D remains unclear. Germline CDR1 reads MNHEY; CDR2 reads SMNVEV (reference sequence). The CDR3 runs to 17 residues. The V end lost 5 bases, the J end lost 8 bases, and 24 bases lay between the germline ends.

The J gene is TRBJ1-3, the V gene TRBV28, with 8 positions matching TRBD1. With V trimmed by 2 bases and J by 5 bases, 8 bases remained unmatched. Germline-derived CDR1 and CDR2 are MDHEN and SYDVKM. The CDR3 totals 16 residues. CDR3 sequence reads: CASSLQGAQHRNTIYF. The CDR3, as DNA: TGTGCCAGCAGTTTACAGGGGGCGCAGCATAGAAACACCATATATTTT.

The gene calls are TRBV29-1 and TRBJ1-1; no clear D. Germline V gene data show CDR1 as SQVTM and CDR2 as ANQGSEA. Trimming pared 1 base from V and 11 bases from J, leaving 14 bases between. The CDR3 length is 12 residues. The CDR3 DNA is TGCAGCGTTGAAGGGGTCGGGGTTGCCGCTTTCTTT. Its protein product is CSVEGVGVAAFF. The whole variable domain, filled in from reference TRBV29-1 and TRBJ1-1, reads SAVISQKPSRDICQRGTSLTIQCQVDSQVTMMFWYRQQPGQSLTLIATANQGSEATYESGFVIDKFPISRPNLTFSTLTVSNMSPEDSSIYLCSVEGVGVAAFFGQGTRLTVV.

The rearrangement joins TRBV7-9 to TRBJ2-1; 9 bases are shared with TRBD1. V was clipped by 3 bases and J by 7 bases; unmatched bases: 4. The CDR3 is 14 amino acids. CDR1 and CDR2 from the germline V gene are SEHNR and FQNEAQ (reference sequence). The CDR3 region has the DNA TGTGCCAGCAGCTTTTGGGGACAGGGTAATGAGCAGTTCTTC. Its protein is CASSFWGQGNEQFF. The whole variable domain, filled in from reference TRBV7-9 and TRBJ2-1, reads DTGVSQNPRHKITKRGQNVTFRCDPISEHNRLYWYRQTLGQGPEFLTYFQNEAQLEKSRLLSDRFSAERPKGSFSTLEIQRTEQGDSAMYLCASSFWGQGNEQFFGPGTRLTVL.

This clone was recorded once. The chain links TRBV28 to TRBJ1-1; TRBD1 might be the D (6 bases). V lost 5 bases and J 10 bases, leaving 23 bases between the germline ends. The CDR3 runs to 15 residues. Germline assignment: CDR1 MDHEN and CDR2 SYDVKM. CDR3 nucleotide sequence: TGTGCCAGCAGTGACCCCGGGGGCCACAACAGATCAGCTTTCTTT. It encodes CASSDPGGHNRSAFF.

The chain has TRBV6-6 and TRBJ2-1; TRBD2 aligns across 12 bases. V trimming: 4 bases; J trimming: 3 bases; junction bases outside the gene matches: 4. There are 16 residues in the CDR3. The germline gives CDR1 MNHNY, CDR2 SVGAGI (reference sequence). CDR3 bases: TGTGCCAGCAGTTCCCGACTAGCGGGAGACTACAATGAGCAGTTCTTC. Encoded protein: CASSSRLAGDYNEQFF.

The V call is TRBV10-1, the J call TRBJ2-7; the D gene is possibly TRBD2 (6 bases). This CDR3 region has 15 residues. Per the germline V gene, CDR1 is WNHNN and CDR2 is SYGVQD (reference sequence). Deletions cut 6 bases from V and 1 base from J, with 16 bases between. The CDR3 bases are TGCGCCAGCAGACTGGGACTCCCAGTGTCCTACGAGCAGTACTTC. Translation: CASRLGLPVSYEQYF.

Of note for this clone: The same CDR3 also results from other DNA sequences found in this sample. This chain connects TRBV29-1 to TRBJ2-1; a possible D gene is TRBD2 (6 bases). The CDR3 is 14 residues long. From germline, CDR1 is SQVTM and CDR2 ANQGSEA. The V and J ends lost 6 bases and 0 bases respectively, with 12 bases between them. The CDR3 is CSVDSGSSYNEQFF. DNA of the CDR3: TGCAGCGTGGATAGCGGAAGCTCCTACAATGAGCAGTTCTTC.

The chain recombines TRBV11-2 with TRBJ1-2; D is perhaps TRBD1 (5 bases). The CDR3 spans 15 residues. Trimming shortened V by 0 bases and J by 4 bases, and 12 bases separated the two germline ends. Germline V gene sequence: CDR1 SGHAT, CDR2 FQNNGV. Written as DNA, the CDR3 is TGTGCCAGCAGCTTAGATCTGGGGGTGAGCTATGGCTACACCTTC. This gives the protein CASSLDLGVSYGYTF.

The chain combines TRBV4-1 with TRBJ2-7; 8 bases line up with TRBD2. Germline V gene sequence: CDR1 MGHRA, CDR2 YSYEKL. V was pared by 4 bases and J by 5 bases, with 13 bases of the junction left unmatched. The CDR3 totals 16 residues. The CDR3 region has the DNA TGCGCCAGCAGCCGCCGAACGGCGGGAGGCCGAAACGAGCAGTACTTC. It translates to CASSRRTAGGRNEQYF.

J is TRBJ2-1 and V is TRBV7-2; weak D call: TRBD2 (6 bases). Per the germline V gene, CDR1 is SGHTA and CDR2 is FQGNSA. The V and J ends lost 3 bases and 3 bases respectively, with 9 bases between them. The CDR3 extends over 14 amino acids. The CDR3 is CASSFGLHYNEQFF. Here the CDR3 DNA reads TGTGCCAGCAGCTTTGGACTACACTACAATGAGCAGTTCTTC.

A remark on this clone: The sample contains more than one DNA sequence encoding this CDR3. V usage is TRBV5-1 and J usage is TRBJ2-3, with D possibly matching TRBD1 (6 bases). Trimming removed 0 bases from V and 1 base from J, with 9 bases in between. CDR1 is SGHRS, CDR2 YFSETQ, per germline. This CDR3 comprises 15 residues. The CDR3 DNA is TGCGCCAGCAGCTTGGCGGCAGGGGGCACAGATACGCAGTATTTT. It encodes CASSLAAGGTDTQYF.

In DNA, the CDR3 is TGTGCCAGCAGTATGGGGAGGGCAACTAATGAAAAACTGTTTTTT. Protein sequence: CASSMGRATNEKLFF. The rearrangement joins TRBV6-1 to TRBJ1-4; D is uncertain. This CDR3 spans 15 amino acids. Trimming cost V 5 bases and J 0 bases, with 10 bases left between them. Germline V gene lookup returns CDR1 MNHNS and CDR2 SASEGT.

V and J are TRBV6-5 and TRBJ1-4; D might be TRBD1 (6 bases). The CDR3 has 14 residues. The germline gives CDR1 MNHEY, CDR2 SVGAGI. V lost 6 bases to trimming and J lost 7 bases, with 15 bases between them. The DNA of the CDR3 is TGTGCCAGCAGAACCCGACAGGTGGGTGAAAAACTGTTTTTT. It translates to CASRTRQVGEKLFF.

The rearrangement joins TRBV29-1 to TRBJ2-5; D ambiguous. Trimming stripped 6 bases from V and 3 bases from J, with 14 bases between. CDR3 length: 13 amino acids. Germline V CDR1 and CDR2: SQVTM, ANQGSEA. The CDR3 reads CSVPGGVEETQYF. The CDR3, as DNA: TGCAGCGTCCCTGGTGGGGTAGAAGAGACCCAGTACTTC.